The 5 T cell receptor beta chains presented below share a single source sample, sequenced in a study of patients and donors after allogeneic stem cell transplantation. TCRdb reprocessed the RT-PCR reads with MiXCR, giving one entry per CDR3 protein. The sample yields 90,000 to 120,000 distinct CDR3 sequences, over 30% seen once. Material for sequencing was blood, either unsorted or a sorted T cell fraction (not recorded which). The receptors stem from a human donor who was either an allogeneic HSCT recipient or a stem cell or donor lymphocyte infusion donor (not recorded which). It is not recorded whose cells these are; they may come from a transplant donor.

The chain joins TRBV28 to TRBJ1-5, with D unclear. With 6 bases removed from V and 3 bases from J, the gap between germline ends came to 9 bases. The CDR3 covers 13 residues. The germline gives CDR1 MDHEN, CDR2 SYDVKM. CDR3 sequence (DNA): TGTGCCAGCAGACTGGACCTCAATCAGCCCCAGCATTTT. Residues: CASRLDLNQPQHF.

This sequence joins TRBV11-2 and TRBJ2-1; 7 nucleotides agree with TRBD2. V lost 3 bases to trimming and J lost 0 bases; unmatched junction nucleotides: 8. The germline gives CDR1 SGHAT, CDR2 FQNNGV. The CDR3 runs 17 residues. CDR3 residues: CASSFLAALSSYNEQFF. DNA for the CDR3: TGTGCCAGCAGCTTTCTAGCGGCCCTAAGCTCCTACAATGAGCAGTTCTTC.

This clonotype was seen a handful of times. The chain couples TRBV6-2 or TRBV6-3 to TRBJ1-5; TRBD1 matches at 9 bases. The ends lost 0 bases at V and 4 bases at J; junction bases unmatched: 4. Germline CDR1 MNHEY, CDR2 SVGEGT. The CDR3 consists of 16 residues. CDR3 bases: TGTGCCAGCAGTTACTCGTCCGGGACAGGGAATCAGCCCCAGCATTTT. It encodes CASSYSSGTGNQPQHF.

The chain is built from TRBV3-1 and TRBJ1-1, with 8 bases lining up with TRBD1. The CDR3 consists of 14 residues. In germline, CDR1 is LGHDT, CDR2 YNNKEL (reference sequence). The V gene end was trimmed by 5 bases and the J gene end by 5 bases; junction bases not matched to a gene: 7. CDR3 amino acids: CASSNDRGWTEAFF. In DNA, the CDR3 is TGTGCCAGCAGCAACGACAGGGGATGGACTGAAGCTTTCTTT.

The chain combines TRBV7-9 with TRBJ2-7, with TRBD1 identical over 11 bases. From germline, CDR1 is SEHNR and CDR2 FQNEAQ (reference sequence). CDR3 length: 15 amino acids. The V and J ends lost 5 bases and 3 bases, in that order; junction bases with no gene match: 6. In nucleotides, the CDR3 is TGTGCCAGCAGCGGAACCGGGACAGGGGGCTACGAGCAGTACTTC. Protein sequence: CASSGTGTGGYEQYF.